The 23 T cell receptor beta chains reported below all come from one sample, sequenced in a study of cytomegalovirus exposure and HLA in healthy donors. PCR involved 60 Vbeta and 13 Jbeta primers. Profiling relied on immunoSEQ multiplex PCR, and the TCRdb table lists in-frame clones only, not all of them. This table holds 110,000 to 150,000 clones, roughly 72% found once. The specimen was PBMCs. These receptor sequences come from a man aged 40-55 years in good health and CMV-seronegative.

This chain joins TRBV2 and TRBJ2-1; tentative D call: TRBD1 (6 bases). V was pared by 7 bases and J by 5 bases, with 12 bases between. The CDR3 is made up of 13 amino acids. Germline V gene lookup returns CDR1 SNHLY and CDR2 FYNNEI. The CDR3 DNA is TGTGCCAGCATATACTGGGGGCACAATGAGCAGTTCTTC. The encoded protein is CASIYWGHNEQFF.

J is TRBJ1-2 and V is TRBV27; D is perhaps TRBD1 (6 bases). CDR1 is MNHEY, CDR2 SMNVEV, per germline (reference sequence). The CDR3 sequence is 13 residues long. Between the trimmed V and J ends, which lost 6 bases and 7 bases, there was a span of 15 bases. CDR3: CASRANRDGGYTF. CDR3 coding DNA: TGTGCCAGCAGGGCAAACAGGGATGGTGGCTACACCTTC.

V gene TRBV7-2 combines with J gene TRBJ2-5, with 14 bases matching TRBD2. CDR1 and CDR2 (germline): SGHTA, FQGNSA. The CDR3 is 16 residues long. After removal of 5 bases from V and 5 bases from J, the junction contained 7 bases not matched to a gene. CDR3 nucleotide sequence: TGTGCCAGCAGCAATGGACTAGCGGGAGGCCGTGAGACCCAGTACTTC. Amino acid sequence: CASSNGLAGGRETQYF.

This chain uses TRBV25-1 with TRBJ2-3; tentatively, D is TRBD2 (5 bases). CDR1 is MGHDK and CDR2 is SYGVNS in the germline V gene. CDR3 length: 16 amino acids. Trimming left V 10 bases short and J 2 bases short, with 22 bases between. CDR3 in amino acids: CATSDSVRGNTDTQYF. The CDR3 region has the DNA TGTGCCACCTCAGACTCGGTCCGGGGAAACACAGATACGCAGTATTTT. Filled out from reference TRBV25-1 and TRBJ2-3, the complete variable domain reads EADIYQTPRYLVIGTGKKITLECSQTMGHDKMYWYQQDPGMELHLIHYSYGVNSTEKGDLSSESTVSRIRTEHFPLTLESARPSHTSQYLCATSDSVRGNTDTQYFGPGTRLTVL.

The CDR3 DNA sequence: TGTGCCAGCAGCGGGGGACAGGGAGGGGCGGGATACACTGAAGCTTTCTTT. Its translation is CASSGGQGGAGYTEAFF. The rearrangement links TRBV5-4 to TRBJ1-1; TRBD1 agrees at 9 bases. V was clipped by 4 bases and J by 3 bases; unmatched bases: 13. CDR1 SGHNT and CDR2 YYREEE come from the germline V gene (reference sequence). This CDR3 spans 17 amino acids. The whole variable domain, filled in from reference TRBV5-4 and TRBJ1-1, reads ETGVTQSPTHLIKTRGQQVTLRCSSQSGHNTVSWYQQALGQGPQFIFQYYREEENGRGNFPPRFSGLQFPNYSSELNVNALELDDSALYLCASSGGQGGAGYTEAFFGQGTRLTVV.

V is TRBV7-2 and J is TRBJ2-7; the D gene is possibly TRBD2 (5 bases). Germline lookup yields CDR1 SGHTA and CDR2 FQGNSA. The CDR3 is 16 residues long. V was pared by 5 bases and J by 2 bases, with 19 bases between. Here the CDR3 reads CASSPISGGIPYEQYF. DNA for the CDR3: TGTGCCAGCAGCCCGATTAGTGGAGGCATCCCCTACGAGCAGTACTTC.

CDR3 DNA sequence: TGTGCCAGCAGCTTGAGGACAGGGTCTACTAACTATGGCTACACCTTC. Its protein is CASSLRTGSTNYGYTF. This chain links TRBV5-6 with TRBJ1-2, with TRBD1 matching over 8 bases. The V gene end was trimmed by 1 base and the J gene end by 0 bases; junction bases not matched to a gene: 5. In germline, CDR1 is SGHDT, CDR2 YYEEEE. This CDR3 has 16 residues.

The chain employs TRBV14 and TRBJ2-7; D gene ambiguous. The germline V gene has CDR1 SGHDN and CDR2 FVKESK. The CDR3 has 16 residues. Between the trimmed V and J ends, which lost 0 bases and 0 bases, there was a span of 12 bases. The CDR3 region has the DNA TGTGCCAGCAGCCAAGATAAGAGAATGAGCTCCTACGAGCAGTACTTC. This translates into CASSQDKRMSSYEQYF.

This clone occurred once. The chain carries TRBV5-4 and TRBJ1-2, with D perhaps TRBD1 (6 bases). This CDR3 is 17 amino acids long. Germline CDR1 is SGHNT and CDR2 is YYREEE (reference sequence). The V and J ends lost 4 bases and 5 bases respectively, with 24 bases between them. This chain's CDR3 is CASSPRSRTVNFYGYTF. The CDR3 DNA reads as TGTGCCAGCAGCCCCCGCTCGAGGACAGTGAACTTTTATGGCTACACCTTC. The full variable domain, its missing parts supplied by reference TRBV5-4 and TRBJ1-2, is ETGVTQSPTHLIKTRGQQVTLRCSSQSGHNTVSWYQQALGQGPQFIFQYYREEENGRGNFPPRFSGLQFPNYSSELNVNALELDDSALYLCASSPRSRTVNFYGYTFGSGTRLTVV.

The V call is TRBV9, the J call TRBJ1-6, with TRBD1 as a possible D gene (5 bases). Trimming took off 4 bases at V and 9 bases at J, with 8 bases between the two ends. The CDR3 has 12 amino acids. CDR1 and CDR2 from the germline V gene are SGDLS and YYNGEE. Here the CDR3 DNA reads TGTGCCAGCAGCCAGGGAGGTTCACCCCTCCACTTT. Its protein product is CASSQGGSPLHF.

The chain carries TRBV5-1 and TRBJ1-1; 8 bases fit TRBD1. From germline, CDR1 is SGHRS and CDR2 YFSETQ. The CDR3 runs 15 residues. Trimming took 4 bases from V and 4 from J; bases not matched to a gene: 9. CDR3: CASSRSGGGGTEAFF. The CDR3 nucleotides are TGCGCCAGCAGCAGATCAGGGGGCGGGGGCACTGAAGCTTTCTTT.

This chain uses TRBV7-9 with TRBJ1-2, with 9 bases matching TRBD1. This CDR3 has 15 residues. CDR1 is SEHNR and CDR2 is FQNEAQ in the germline V gene (reference sequence). The trim removed 3 bases at V and 4 bases at J, leaving 6 bases unmatched. The CDR3 region has the DNA TGTGCCAGCAGCTTGAACCGGGACAGGGCCTATGGCTACACCTTC. This gives the protein CASSLNRDRAYGYTF.

The chain uses TRBV7-5 and TRBJ1-2. TRBV7-5 is a recognized pseudogene. This CDR3 has 13 residues. CDR3 DNA sequence: TGTGTCAGGATCTTTGAGAGGATCTATGGCTACACCTTC. It encodes CVRIFERIYGYTF.

The CDR3 region is CASSLYPGQSYEQYF. CDR3 nucleotides: TGTGCCAGCAGTTTATATCCTGGACAGAGCTACGAGCAGTACTTC. The chain combines TRBV27 with TRBJ2-7; tentatively, D is TRBD1 (6 bases). The CDR3 covers 15 residues. Germline loops: CDR1 MNHEY, CDR2 SMNVEV (reference sequence). V lost 1 base, J lost 3 bases, and 13 bases lay in between.

The V call is TRBV4-2, the J call TRBJ2-5, with TRBD1 identical over 8 bases. Trimming at V came to 3 bases and at J to 0 bases, leaving 6 bases not matched to a gene. This CDR3 region has 16 residues. From germline, CDR1 is LGHNA and CDR2 YNFKEQ. CDR3 bases: TGTGCCAGCAGCCAGGCCCCGGACAGGGACCAAGAGACCCAGTACTTC. Translating gives CASSQAPDRDQETQYF.

The gene calls are TRBV6-1 and TRBJ2-7; TRBD2 might be the D (6 bases). Trimming left V 4 bases short and J 0 bases short, with 25 bases between. The CDR3 has 19 amino acids. The germline V gene has CDR1 MNHNS and CDR2 SASEGT. The DNA of the CDR3 is TGTGCCAGCAGTGCGGGCGTCGCCGGGATGGCGGGGAGCTCCTACGAGCAGTACTTC. Amino acids: CASSAGVAGMAGSSYEQYF.

The rearrangement links TRBV9 to TRBJ2-2; TRBD2 agrees at 12 bases. Germline V lookup: CDR1 SGDLS, CDR2 YYNGEE. The J segment lost 2 bases and the V segment lost 2 bases, leaving 4 bases of the junction unmatched. The CDR3 contains 17 residues. CDR3 sequence (DNA): TGTGCCAGCAGCGTTACTAGCGGGGGGACTAACACCGGGGAGCTGTTTTTT. It translates to CASSVTSGGTNTGELFF. The variable domain in full, completed from reference TRBV9 and TRBJ2-2, reads DSGVTQTPKHLITATGQRVTLRCSPRSGDLSVYWYQQSLDQGLQFLIQYYNGEERAKGNILERFSAQQFPDLHSELNLSSLELGDSALYFCASSVTSGGTNTGELFFGEGSRLTVL.

In this sample, this clone turned up once. The chain uses TRBV5-1 and TRBJ1-2; 7 bases are a match to TRBD1. V lost 2 bases to trimming and J lost 2 bases; unmatched junction nucleotides: 6. The germline V gene encodes CDR1 SGHRS and CDR2 YFSETQ. This CDR3 spans 15 amino acids. The CDR3 sequence is CASSFSGTVNYGYTF. The DNA of the CDR3 is TGCGCCAGCAGCTTTTCCGGGACAGTAAACTATGGCTACACCTTC.

The V and J genes are TRBV15 and TRBJ1-6; D call uncertain. Trimming shortened V by 1 base and J by 0 bases, and 4 bases separated the two germline ends. Per germline, CDR1 LNHNV and CDR2 YYDKDF (reference sequence). This CDR3 region has 15 residues. The CDR3 here is CATSRGSSYNSPLHF. The CDR3 nucleotides read TGTGCCACCAGCAGAGGCAGCTCCTATAATTCACCCCTCCACTTT.

The chain is built from TRBV7-8 and TRBJ2-5; D is perhaps TRBD2 (5 bases). V gave up 5 bases and J gave up 4 bases, with 11 bases separating them. The germline V gene encodes CDR1 SGHVS and CDR2 FQNEAQ. The CDR3 runs to 13 residues. The DNA for the CDR3 is TGTGCCAGCAGCCTCGGGATTATAGAGACCCAGTACTTC. Amino acid sequence: CASSLGIIETQYF.

The chain has TRBV19 and TRBJ1-2, with D unclear. This CDR3 has 13 residues. Germline V gene lookup returns CDR1 LNHDA and CDR2 SQIVND (reference sequence). V was pared by 3 bases and J by 6 bases, with 11 bases between. CDR3 in amino acids: CASSMREMNGYTF. The CDR3 DNA is TGTGCCAGTAGTATGAGGGAGATGAATGGCTACACCTTC. Drawing the rest from reference TRBV19 and TRBJ1-2, the complete variable domain is DGGITQSPKYLFRKEGQNVTLSCEQNLNHDAMYWYRQDPGQGLRLIYYSQIVNDFQKGDIAEGYSVSREKKESFPLTVTSAQKNPTAFYLCASSMREMNGYTFGSGTRLTVV.

This chain uses TRBV5-1 with TRBJ1-2; 7 positions agree with TRBD1. J was trimmed by 8 bases and V by 0 bases; bases with no gene match: 10. The germline V gene has CDR1 SGHRS and CDR2 YFSETQ. The CDR3 spans 15 residues. The CDR3 sequence: CASSLGQGNFGGYTF. The DNA of the CDR3 is TGCGCCAGCAGCTTGGGACAGGGAAACTTCGGAGGCTACACCTTC. The variable domain in full, with the rest retrieved from reference TRBV5-1 and TRBJ1-2, is KAGVTQTPRYLIKTRGQQVTLSCSPISGHRSVSWYQQTPGQGLQFLFEYFSETQRNKGNFPGRFSGRQFSNSRSEMNVSTLELGDSALYLCASSLGQGNFGGYTFGSGTRLTVV.

V and J are TRBV4-3 and TRBJ2-5; 10 bases align to TRBD2. The J call may be incorrect, as the DNA end agrees better with TRBJ2-7. The CDR3 contains 15 residues. Germline V lookup: CDR1 LGHNA, CDR2 YSLEER. CDR3 residues: CASSQDYSGRYEQYF. The CDR3 bases are TGCGCCAGCAGCCAAGATTATAGCGGGAGGTACGAGCAGTACTTC.